The 29 T cell receptor beta chains reported below all come from one sample, sequenced in a study of CD8+ T cells in alopecia areata (dated by TCRdb to the late 2010s). What this sample's time point label stands for: roughly 24 weeks on oral tofacitinib. The intended sense of this specimen's treatment or condition label: oral pan-JAK inhibitor, 5-10 mg twice daily. The library was built by means of the immunoSEQ multiplex PCR assay. RNA was extracted from all samples and reverse transcribed into cDNA as template for TCR sequencing. The clones in this table, taken by TCRdb from immuneACCESS, are in-frame only. Not every clone is retained; where verified, under half of the shortfall comes from an unresolved V gene, and the cause of the rest is unknown. The sample table lists 90,000 to 120,000 clones, about four fifths of them with a count of one. Roughly 23% of the sample lies in the top ten. Sequences were derived from CD8+ T cells sorted from blood, sampled at week 24, from a patient treated with tofacitinib. These receptors all stem from a human donor with alopecia areata.

J is TRBJ2-5 and V is TRBV4-2, with TRBD2 matching 12 bases. CDR3 length: 16 residues. The germline CDR1 and CDR2 sequences are LGHNA and YNFKEQ. V trimming: 0 bases; J trimming: 3 bases; junction bases outside the gene matches: 2. The CDR3 protein is CASSQDASGGEETQYF. The CDR3 bases are TGTGCCAGCAGCCAAGACGCTAGCGGGGGGGAAGAGACCCAGTACTTC.

The chain couples TRBV5-6 to TRBJ2-7; D may be TRBD2 (5 bases). CDR1 is SGHDT, CDR2 YYEEEE, per germline. The CDR3 sequence is 14 residues long. The V end lost 4 bases, the J end lost 0 bases, and 11 bases lay between the germline ends. CDR3 sequence: CASSVSGNSYEQYF. The CDR3 nucleotides are TGTGCCAGCAGCGTAAGCGGAAACTCCTACGAGCAGTACTTC.

V usage is TRBV25-1 and J usage is TRBJ1-1; the match to TRBD1 covers 7 bases. CDR1 is MGHDK, CDR2 SYGVNS, per germline. CDR3 length: 13 amino acids. The V segment lost 4 bases and the J segment 5 bases; nucleotides outside the gene matches: 4. CDR3 amino acids: CASSAGGGTEAFF. The CDR3 DNA reads as TGTGCCAGCAGTGCAGGGGGAGGAACTGAAGCTTTCTTT.

The rearrangement uses TRBV27 and TRBJ2-1; 8 nucleotides match TRBD1. Germline loops: CDR1 MNHEY, CDR2 SMNVEV (reference sequence). The CDR3 is 17 amino acids. Losses at the gene ends were 4 bases for V and 1 base for J; bases not matched to a gene: 9. The CDR3 loop reads CASSYGRGHSSYNEQFF. CDR3 nucleotides: TGTGCCAGCAGTTACGGCAGGGGGCATAGTTCCTACAATGAGCAGTTCTTC.

The chain combines TRBV5-1 with TRBJ2-1; tentatively, D is TRBD1 (6 bases). Germline CDR1 SGHRS, CDR2 YFSETQ. V was shortened by 1 base and J by 9 bases, with 14 bases between the two germline ends. The CDR3 has 14 amino acids. The CDR3 loop reads CASSLSDYRAEQFF. For the CDR3, the DNA is TGCGCCAGCAGCTTGTCAGACTACAGGGCTGAGCAGTTCTTC.

Only one count was recorded for this clone. The rearrangement uses TRBV4-2 and TRBJ2-5, with TRBD2 matching over 9 bases. The DNA end is more similar to TRBJ2-7, so the J call may be wrong. This CDR3 contains 16 residues. Per germline, CDR1 LGHNA and CDR2 YNFKEQ. DNA for the CDR3: TGTGCCAGCAGCGTGGAGAGCGCGGGGGGGCCCTACGAGCAGTACTTC. Amino acid sequence: CASSVESAGGPYEQYF.

This chain links TRBV29-1 with TRBJ2-7; D tentatively reads TRBD1 or TRBD2 (5 bases each). Germline V gene lookup returns CDR1 SQVTM and CDR2 ANQGSEA. V lost 4 bases, J lost 0 bases, and 10 bases lay in between. There are 13 residues in the CDR3. The CDR3, as DNA: TGCAGCGTTGTTGGGGGTAACTCCTACGAGCAGTACTTC. Protein product: CSVVGGNSYEQYF.

The chain has TRBV4-1 and TRBJ2-6, with 9 nucleotides matching TRBD1. V dropped 5 bases and J dropped 13; count of bases not matched to a gene: 24. Germline V gene sequence: CDR1 MGHRA, CDR2 YSYEKL. This CDR3 region has 19 residues. Written as DNA, the CDR3 is TGCGCCAGCAGCACCCGGACAGGGGAAGGGCGCGACATATACAGAGTCCTGACTTTC. Protein product: CASSTRTGEGRDIYRVLTF.

The chain uses TRBV4-1 and TRBJ2-5, with D perhaps being TRBD1 or TRBD2 (5 bases each). The germline CDR1 and CDR2 sequences are MGHRA and YSYEKL. Trimming removed 4 bases at V and 3 bases at J, with 15 bases between. CDR3 length: 15 residues. The DNA of the CDR3 is TGCGCCAGCAGCCCCGCCGGGGACGGAGAAGAGACCCAGTACTTC. Its translation: CASSPAGDGEETQYF.

V usage is TRBV4-1 and J usage is TRBJ2-7; TRBD1 matches 7 bases. This CDR3 region has 17 residues. The V segment lost 1 base and the J segment 4 bases; nucleotides outside the gene matches: 13. The germline CDR1 and CDR2 sequences are MGHRA and YSYEKL. The CDR3 DNA follows: TGCGCCAGCAGCCAAGCTGTAGACAGGGACCACCCGTACGAGCAGTACTTC. Translating it yields CASSQAVDRDHPYEQYF.

V is TRBV19 and J is TRBJ2-1; possible D gene TRBD2, 7 bases. In germline, CDR1 is LNHDA, CDR2 SQIVND (reference sequence). Trimming cost V 4 bases and J 3 bases, with 10 bases left between them. CDR3 size: 14 residues. CDR3 DNA sequence: TGTGCCAGTAGTAGAGGGGGGGACTACAATGAGCAGTTCTTC. Translation: CASSRGGDYNEQFF.

The chain combines TRBV5-4 with TRBJ1-4; D is ambiguous. Trimming took off 0 bases at V and 7 bases at J, with 1 base between the two ends. This CDR3 has 11 residues. CDR1 is SGHNT and CDR2 is YYREEE in the germline V gene (reference sequence). DNA of the CDR3: TGTGCCAGCAGCTTGGGTGAAAAACTGTTTTTT. It encodes CASSLGEKLFF. The complete variable domain, with remaining parts taken from reference TRBV5-4 and TRBJ1-4, reads ETGVTQSPTHLIKTRGQQVTLRCSSQSGHNTVSWYQQALGQGPQFIFQYYREEENGRGNFPPRFSGLQFPNYSSELNVNALELDDSALYLCASSLGEKLFFGSGTQLSVL.

The rearrangement uses TRBV7-9 and TRBJ2-3, with TRBD2 as a possible D gene (5 bases). This CDR3 comprises 13 residues. CDR1 is SEHNR, CDR2 FQNEAQ, per germline (reference sequence). V was cut by 6 bases and J by 0 bases, with 7 bases left in between. CDR3 coding DNA: TGTGCCAGCAGGCCGGGGAGCACAGATACGCAGTATTTT. It yields the protein CASRPGSTDTQYF.

This rearrangement joins TRBV18 to TRBJ2-5; D is possibly TRBD2 (5 bases). Trimming cost V 2 bases and J 5 bases, with 15 bases left between them. CDR3 length equals 15 residues. The germline gives CDR1 KGHSH, CDR2 LQKENI. The CDR3 sequence: CASSPTADPRETQYF. In DNA, the CDR3 is TGTGCCAGCTCACCAACAGCGGACCCTCGGGAGACCCAGTACTTC.

The chain links TRBV14 to TRBJ2-2; 10 bases are a match to TRBD2. CDR3 length equals 17 residues. Trimming at V came to 4 bases and at J to 1 base, leaving 6 bases not matched to a gene. Per germline, CDR1 SGHDN and CDR2 FVKESK. In DNA, the CDR3 is TGTGCCAGCAGCCGCGGGCCTAGCGGGGGGAACACCGGGGAGCTGTTTTTT. It translates to CASSRGPSGGNTGELFF.

The chain is built from TRBV6-1 and TRBJ2-3; D is undetermined. Between the trimmed V and J ends, which lost 2 bases and 6 bases, there was a span of 12 bases. Per germline, CDR1 MNHNS and CDR2 SASEGT. The CDR3 extends over 14 amino acids. The CDR3 sequence is CASSELSRRDTQYF. CDR3 coding DNA: TGTGCCAGCAGTGAACTGAGTAGGCGTGATACGCAGTATTTT.

The chain recombines TRBV5-4 with TRBJ2-1; D gene uncertain. Germline V gene sequence: CDR1 SGHNT, CDR2 YYREEE (reference sequence). Trimming left V 1 base short and J 13 bases short, with 12 bases between. This CDR3 contains 12 residues. The CDR3 reads CASSLSPGDQFF. For the CDR3, the DNA is TGTGCCAGCAGCTTGTCTCCAGGCGATCAGTTCTTC.

The chain is built from TRBV2 and TRBJ2-3; D might be TRBD2 (6 bases). Germline loops: CDR1 SNHLY, CDR2 FYNNEI. The CDR3 covers 15 residues. V gave up 4 bases and J gave up 0 bases, with 11 bases separating them. The CDR3 sequence: CASSAGGGSTDTQYF. CDR3 DNA sequence: TGTGCCAGCAGTGCTGGCGGAGGGAGCACAGATACGCAGTATTTT.

The rearrangement uses TRBV5-4 and TRBJ2-5; no definite D call. This CDR3 has 13 residues. Germline lookup yields CDR1 SGHNT and CDR2 YYREEE (reference sequence). Trimming removed 4 bases at V and 4 bases at J, with 11 bases between. CDR3 bases: TGTGCCAGCAGCCCCGGATCCACAGAGACCCAGTACTTC. Protein product: CASSPGSTETQYF.

The chain combines TRBV30 with TRBJ2-1; D is unresolved. Germline CDR1 GTSNPN, CDR2 SVGIG (reference sequence). The V and J ends lost 0 bases and 8 bases respectively, with 11 bases between them. The CDR3 totals 13 residues. CDR3 nucleotides: TGTGCCTGGAGTGTGGCCCGGGTCTATGAGCAGTTCTTC. It codes for CAWSVARVYEQFF.

CDR3 in amino acids: CASSFAVSAPQHF. The CDR3 bases are TGTGCCAGTAGTTTCGCAGTAAGTGCGCCCCAGCATTTT. This chain links TRBV19 with TRBJ1-5, with D unresolved. V was trimmed by 5 bases and J by 9 bases, leaving 14 bases between them. This CDR3 has 13 amino acids. CDR1 and CDR2 (germline): LNHDA, SQIVND (reference sequence).

The chain employs TRBV18 and TRBJ1-5, with D maybe TRBD1 (6 bases). Germline CDR1 reads KGHSH; CDR2 reads LQKENI. The CDR3 has 15 amino acids. V lost 2 bases and J lost 6, with 14 bases in between. The DNA of the CDR3 is TGTGCCAGCTCACCAAAGGGGGAAGGCGGTCAGCCCCAGCATTTT. Amino acids: CASSPKGEGGQPQHF.

The gene calls are TRBV30 and TRBJ1-5; perhaps TRBD1 as D (5 bases). Trimming took off 2 bases at V and 2 bases at J, with 10 bases between the two ends. Germline loops: CDR1 GTSNPN, CDR2 SVGIG (reference sequence). The CDR3 is made up of 14 amino acids. CDR3 DNA sequence: TGTGCCTGGAGTCGAGGGACGGGCAATCAGCCCCAGCATTTT. Amino acids: CAWSRGTGNQPQHF.

The rearrangement links TRBV7-9 to TRBJ2-7; D is unresolved. The CDR3 loop spans 13 amino acids. Per the germline V gene, CDR1 is SEHNR and CDR2 is FQNEAQ (reference sequence). Trimming took 3 bases from V and 2 from J, leaving 8 bases between them. CDR3 nucleotides: TGTGCCAGCAGCTTGGCCAGAGCCTACGAGCAGTACTTC. Translating it yields CASSLARAYEQYF.

The chain couples TRBV19 to TRBJ1-1, with D uncertain. Germline CDR1 and CDR2: LNHDA and SQIVND (reference sequence). The V end lost 5 bases, the J end lost 1 base, and 11 bases lay between the germline ends. CDR3 size: 14 residues. For the CDR3, the DNA is TGTGCCAGTAGTCCTCCACTGGGGAACACTGAAGCTTTCTTT. The encoded protein is CASSPPLGNTEAFF.

The chain joins TRBV5-4 to TRBJ2-2; TRBD1 aligns across 9 bases. The CDR3 covers 16 residues. V gave up 5 bases and J gave up 4 bases; unmatched junction bases: 9. CDR1 and CDR2 from the germline V gene are SGHNT and YYREEE (reference sequence). The CDR3 protein is CASSQSGTGTTGELFF. CDR3 bases: TGTGCCAGCAGTCAATCCGGGACAGGGACCACCGGGGAGCTGTTTTTT.

The chain uses TRBV29-1 and TRBJ2-1; TRBD2 matches 10 bases. CDR1 is SQVTM and CDR2 is ANQGSEA in the germline V gene. The CDR3 is 15 residues long. Unmatched junction bases numbered 12, after V lost 6 bases and J lost 7 bases. The CDR3 nucleotides read TGCAGCGTCGTTTTCAGCGGGGGGGCCGAGAATGAGCAGTTCTTC. Residues: CSVVFSGGAENEQFF.

CDR3 sequence: CASTLSGGRSDTQYF. In DNA, the CDR3 is TGTGCCAGCACCCTTAGCGGGGGGAGGTCAGATACGCAGTATTTT. The rearrangement uses TRBV7-8 and TRBJ2-3, with TRBD2 matching 10 bases. V was pared by 7 bases and J by 4 bases, with 8 bases of the junction left unmatched. Germline values: CDR1 SGHVS, CDR2 FQNEAQ. The CDR3 covers 15 residues.

Comments on this clone: Relative to the germline gene, one junction end is altered; a read error may explain this. This sequence joins TRBV10-2 and TRBJ1-5; TRBD1 is a possible D gene (5 bases). This CDR3 has 11 residues. The germline gives CDR1 WSHSY, CDR2 SAAADI. The CDR3, as DNA: TGCGCCAGCAGGGGACCGTCAGGTCAAAATTTT. Its protein product is CASRGPSGQNF.